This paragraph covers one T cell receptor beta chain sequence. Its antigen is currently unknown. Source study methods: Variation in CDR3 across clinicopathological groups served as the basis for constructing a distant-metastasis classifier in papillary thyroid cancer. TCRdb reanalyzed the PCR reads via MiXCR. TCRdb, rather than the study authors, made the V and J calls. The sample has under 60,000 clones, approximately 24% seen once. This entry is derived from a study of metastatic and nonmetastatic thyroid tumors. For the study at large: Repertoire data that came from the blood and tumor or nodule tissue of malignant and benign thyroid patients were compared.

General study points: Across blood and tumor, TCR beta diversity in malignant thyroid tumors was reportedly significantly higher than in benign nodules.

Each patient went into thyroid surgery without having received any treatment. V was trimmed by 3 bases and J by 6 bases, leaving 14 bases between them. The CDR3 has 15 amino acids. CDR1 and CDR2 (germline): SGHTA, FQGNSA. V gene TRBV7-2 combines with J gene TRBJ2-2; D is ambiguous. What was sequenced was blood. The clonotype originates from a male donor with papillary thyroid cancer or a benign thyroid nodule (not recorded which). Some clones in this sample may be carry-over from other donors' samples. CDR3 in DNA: TGTGCCAGCAGCTTGGCATCCTCTCTTCCCGGGGAGCTGTTTTTT. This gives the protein CASSLASSLPGELFF.